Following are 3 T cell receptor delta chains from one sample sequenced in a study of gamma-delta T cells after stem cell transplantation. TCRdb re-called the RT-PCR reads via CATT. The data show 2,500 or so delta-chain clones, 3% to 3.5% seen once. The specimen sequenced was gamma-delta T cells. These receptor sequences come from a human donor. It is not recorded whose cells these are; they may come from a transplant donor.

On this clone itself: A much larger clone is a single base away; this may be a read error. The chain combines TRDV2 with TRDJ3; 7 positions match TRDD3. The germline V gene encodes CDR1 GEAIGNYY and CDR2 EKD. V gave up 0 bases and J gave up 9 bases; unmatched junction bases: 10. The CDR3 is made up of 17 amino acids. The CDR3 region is CACDTAGAPGGTRQMFF. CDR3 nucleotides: TGTGCCTGTGACACCGCGGGGGCGCCTGGGGGCACCCGACAGATGTTTTTC.

CDR3 sequence reads: CACDPLTGGSLVDKLIF. CDR3 nucleotide sequence: TGTGCCTGTGACCCTCTTACTGGGGGATCTCTTGTCGATAAACTCATCTTT. This chain connects TRDV2 to TRDJ1, with 10 bases aligning to TRDD3. The CDR3 is made up of 17 amino acids. The junction had 13 bases not matched to a gene; V was cut back by 3 bases and J by 4 bases. Germline CDR1 GEAIGNYY, CDR2 EKD.

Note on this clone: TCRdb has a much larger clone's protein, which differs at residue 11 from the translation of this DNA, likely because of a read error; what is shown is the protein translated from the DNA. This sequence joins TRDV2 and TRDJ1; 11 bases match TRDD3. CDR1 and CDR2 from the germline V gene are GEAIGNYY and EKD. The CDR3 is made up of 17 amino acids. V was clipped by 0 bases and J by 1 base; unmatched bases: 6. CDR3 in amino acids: CACDTLLGDMRTDKLIF. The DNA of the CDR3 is TGTGCCTGTGACACCTTACTGGGGGATATGCGCACCGATAAACTCATCTTT.